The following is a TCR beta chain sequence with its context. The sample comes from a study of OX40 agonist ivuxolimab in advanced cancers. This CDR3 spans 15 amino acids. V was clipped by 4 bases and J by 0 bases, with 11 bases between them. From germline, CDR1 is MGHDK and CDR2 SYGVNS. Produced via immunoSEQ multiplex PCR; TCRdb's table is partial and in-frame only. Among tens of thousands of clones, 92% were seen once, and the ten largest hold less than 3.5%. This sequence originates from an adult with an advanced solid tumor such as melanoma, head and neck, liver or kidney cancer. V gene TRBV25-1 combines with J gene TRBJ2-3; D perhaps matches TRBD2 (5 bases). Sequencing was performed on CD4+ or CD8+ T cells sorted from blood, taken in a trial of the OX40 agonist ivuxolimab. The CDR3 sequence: CASSGRVQSTDTQYF. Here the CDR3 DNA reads TGTGCCAGCAGTGGGCGGGTACAAAGCACAGATACGCAGTATTTT.